This T cell receptor (beta chain) is drawn from a study of T cell changes during pregnancy in multiple sclerosis. The V gene's germline CDR1 is PRHDT and CDR2 FYEKMQ (reference sequence). V was shortened by 0 bases and J by 4 bases, with 3 bases between the two germline ends. The CDR3 is made up of 13 amino acids. Profiling relied on immunoSEQ multiplex PCR, and the TCRdb table lists in-frame clones only, not all of them. The data hold approximately 43,000 clones, with around 93% observed a single time. Source: CD8+ T cells from peripheral blood mononuclear cells, taken in the third trimester of pregnancy. The chain recombines TRBV13 with TRBJ2-2; D is ambiguous. The TCR was taken from a female donor with multiple sclerosis, enrolled in a pregnancy study. The CDR3 bases are TGTGCCAGCAGCTTAGGTAGCACCGGGGAGCTGTTTTTT. This translates into CASSLGSTGELFF.